These 25 T cell receptor beta chains originate from one sample sequenced in a study of T cell responses to AZD1222 COVID-19 vaccine. The protocol was immunoSEQ multiplex PCR, while the TCRdb copy is restricted to in-frame clones and leaves out a portion. Of about 120,000 clones in the sample, over 75% were seen once. The sample consisted of peripheral blood, taken on day 0 of AZD1222 vaccination. The origin of the receptors is an adult in good health.

The rearrangement links TRBV5-1 to TRBJ1-1; no clear D gene. The V gene's germline CDR1 is SGHRS and CDR2 YFSETQ. The CDR3 is made up of 16 amino acids. V was trimmed by 0 bases and J by 0 bases, leaving 12 bases between them. The CDR3 DNA reads TGCGCCAGCAGCTTGGCTTTAGGCCACATGAACACTGAAGCTTTCTTT. Its protein is CASSLALGHMNTEAFF.

The rearrangement uses TRBV21-1 and TRBJ1-5; the table gives TRBD1 as D, unverified against the DNA. TRBV21-1 is a recognized pseudogene. The CDR3 length is 17 residues. The CDR3 nucleotides are TGTGCCAGCAGCAAAGAAGGAGGACAGGGGAGCAATCAGCCCCAGCATTTT. Encoded protein: CASSKEGGQGSNQPQHF.

The chain employs TRBV5-4 and TRBJ1-6; D ambiguous. The V and J ends lost 3 bases and 0 bases respectively, with 13 bases between them. Germline values: CDR1 SGHNT, CDR2 YYREEE (reference sequence). The CDR3 is 17 residues long. The CDR3: CASSSGTVSSYNSPLHF. The CDR3, as DNA: TGTGCCAGCAGCTCAGGCACAGTGAGCTCCTATAATTCACCCCTCCACTTT. The full variable domain, with the rest looked up from reference TRBV5-4 and TRBJ1-6, is ETGVTQSPTHLIKTRGQQVTLRCSSQSGHNTVSWYQQALGQGPQFIFQYYREEENGRGNFPPRFSGLQFPNYSSELNVNALELDDSALYLCASSSGTVSSYNSPLHFGNGTRLTVT.

This clone was seen just once. The chain couples TRBV19 to TRBJ2-1; 8 nucleotides align to TRBD2. There are 15 residues in the CDR3. Trimming removed 3 bases from V and 4 bases from J; junction bases left unmatched: 5. Germline CDR1 LNHDA, CDR2 SQIVND (reference sequence). CDR3 protein: CASSIQRGPYNEQFF. The CDR3 bases are TGTGCCAGTAGTATCCAGCGGGGGCCTTACAATGAGCAGTTCTTC.

This clone was seen a single time. The chain has TRBV19 and TRBJ1-2; TRBD1 aligns across 7 bases. Trimming took 7 bases from V and 4 from J; bases not matched to a gene: 9. CDR3 length equals 14 residues. Germline values: CDR1 LNHDA, CDR2 SQIVND (reference sequence). The CDR3 nucleotides are TGTGCCAGTACCATGGACAGGCGCACCTATGGCTACACCTTC. As protein: CASTMDRRTYGYTF. Together with reference TRBV19 and TRBJ1-2, the CDR3 gives the full variable domain: DGGITQSPKYLFRKEGQNVTLSCEQNLNHDAMYWYRQDPGQGLRLIYYSQIVNDFQKGDIAEGYSVSREKKESFPLTVTSAQKNPTAFYLCASTMDRRTYGYTFGSGTRLTVV.

V gene TRBV6-5 combines with J gene TRBJ1-5; D is perhaps TRBD1 (6 bases). V was pared by 0 bases and J by 6 bases, with 12 bases between. The length of the CDR3 is 15 residues. Germline CDR1 and CDR2: MNHEY and SVGAGI. CDR3 DNA: TGTGCCAGCAGTTACTCGTTGGGGGCCGGTCAGCCCCAGCATTTT. As protein: CASSYSLGAGQPQHF.

The chain carries TRBV6-4 and TRBJ2-3, with D possibly being TRBD2 (6 bases). Trimming cost V 3 bases and J 3 bases, with 10 bases left between them. Germline CDR1 and CDR2: MRHNA and SNTAGT. There are 14 residues in the CDR3. CDR3 loop: CASSEYLATDTQYF. The CDR3, as DNA: TGTGCCAGCAGTGAATACCTAGCGACAGATACGCAGTATTTT.

The V and J genes are TRBV19 and TRBJ1-1; D call uncertain. Trimming took 7 bases from V and 1 from J, leaving 16 bases between them. The germline V gene encodes CDR1 LNHDA and CDR2 SQIVND (reference sequence). The CDR3 spans 15 residues. In DNA form, the CDR3 reads TGTGCCAGTAATTGGGGTGAGGCTTCGAACACTGAAGCTTTCTTT. Its protein is CASNWGEASNTEAFF.

The chain is built from TRBV4-1 and TRBJ1-4; no definite D call. V was pared by 2 bases and J by 5 bases, with 9 bases between. This CDR3 has 14 residues. Per the germline V gene, CDR1 is MGHRA and CDR2 is YSYEKL. The CDR3 sequence is CASSQPDLNEKLFF. The CDR3 DNA reads as TGCGCCAGCAGCCAACCGGACCTAAATGAAAAACTGTTTTTT.

The chain links TRBV14 to TRBJ1-4; D not resolved. V lost 8 bases and J 7 bases, leaving 14 bases between the germline ends. The V gene's germline CDR1 is SGHDN and CDR2 FVKESK. The CDR3 sequence is 13 residues long. CDR3 bases: TGTGCCAGCGGACGGGGTAATATTGAAAAACTGTTTTTT. Its translation is CASGRGNIEKLFF.

This chain connects TRBV11-2 to TRBJ2-1, with D unclear. V dropped 0 bases and J dropped 9 bases, with 3 bases sitting between them. The germline gives CDR1 SGHAT, CDR2 FQNNGV. The CDR3 is 11 residues long. The CDR3 loop reads CASSLEVEQFF. The CDR3 DNA follows: TGTGCCAGCAGCTTAGAGGTTGAGCAGTTCTTC.

The CDR3 DNA reads TGCGCCAGCAGCTTGGGTGGCGCCCTAAGGAATGAAAAACTGTTTTTT. Protein sequence: CASSLGGALRNEKLFF. The genes are TRBV5-1 and TRBJ1-4; D not certain. CDR3 length: 16 amino acids. CDR1 is SGHRS, CDR2 YFSETQ, per germline. V shed 0 bases and J shed 5 bases, with 14 bases lying between them. Full variable domain (remainder filled in from reference TRBV5-1 and TRBJ1-4): KAGVTQTPRYLIKTRGQQVTLSCSPISGHRSVSWYQQTPGQGLQFLFEYFSETQRNKGNFPGRFSGRQFSNSRSEMNVSTLELGDSALYLCASSLGGALRNEKLFFGSGTQLSVL.

The chain links TRBV18 to TRBJ1-1; D might be TRBD1 (5 bases). This CDR3 region has 16 residues. Per germline, CDR1 KGHSH and CDR2 LQKENI. V was clipped by 3 bases and J by 1 base, with 15 bases between them. In DNA form, the CDR3 reads TGTGCCAGCTCACCCCTCAGGTGGACATCGAACACTGAAGCTTTCTTT. Protein product: CASSPLRWTSNTEAFF.

The chain recombines TRBV2 with TRBJ1-6, with a tentative D call TRBD1 (5 bases). CDR1 and CDR2 (germline): SNHLY, FYNNEI. V was shortened by 5 bases and J by 0 bases, with 20 bases between the two germline ends. There are 19 residues in the CDR3. The CDR3 spells CASSIMEQGESSYNSPLHF. The CDR3 bases are TGTGCCAGCAGTATAATGGAGCAGGGTGAAAGCTCCTATAATTCACCCCTCCACTTT.

The genes are TRBV6-5 and TRBJ2-3; TRBD2 might be the D (5 bases). CDR1 is MNHEY and CDR2 is SVGAGI in the germline V gene. With 6 bases removed from V and 2 bases from J, the gap between germline ends came to 12 bases. CDR3 size: 14 residues. DNA of the CDR3: TGTGCCAGCAGCGCCAGAGGGCCCACAGATACGCAGTATTTT. It codes for CASSARGPTDTQYF.

The CDR3 loop reads CASSQDGRDSYNEQFF. In DNA form, the CDR3 reads TGTGCCAGCAGCCAAGATGGTCGGGACTCCTACAATGAGCAGTTCTTC. The rearrangement uses TRBV3-1 (or the pseudogene TRBV3-2) and TRBJ2-1, with TRBD2 as a possible D gene (5 bases). The CDR3 is 16 amino acids. Germline-derived CDR1 and CDR2 are LGHDT and YNNKEL (reference sequence). V lost 0 bases to trimming and J lost 0 bases, with 9 bases between them.

The count of this clone is one. The chain links TRBV29-1 to TRBJ1-1, with 7 bases aligning to TRBD1. The germline V gene has CDR1 SQVTM and CDR2 ANQGSEA. The trim removed 6 bases at V and 6 bases at J, leaving 7 bases unmatched. The CDR3 covers 12 residues. DNA of the CDR3: TGCAGCGTCAATACAGACAGGGCTGAAGCTTTCTTT. This gives the protein CSVNTDRAEAFF.

This chain joins TRBV5-6 and TRBJ1-4; D unresolved. Germline-derived CDR1 and CDR2 are SGHDT and YYEEEE. The CDR3 length is 14 residues. Trimming stripped 0 bases from V and 4 bases from J, with 7 bases between. The CDR3 loop is CASSLGPGNEKLFF. The CDR3 region has the DNA TGTGCCAGCAGCTTGGGACCGGGTAATGAAAAACTGTTTTTT.

The chain links TRBV6-5 to TRBJ1-3; 7 bases align to TRBD1. J gave up 4 bases and V 6 bases, and 3 bases lay outside the gene matches. The CDR3 covers 13 residues. Germline-derived CDR1 and CDR2 are MNHEY and SVGAGI. CDR3 region: CASRQGSGNTIYF. CDR3 DNA sequence: TGTGCCAGCAGACAGGGGTCAGGAAACACCATATATTTT.

This clone was seen only a few times. This chain links TRBV7-2 with TRBJ2-1; D is unclear. Germline V gene sequence: CDR1 SGHTA, CDR2 FQGNSA. The CDR3 sequence is 14 residues long. Trimming stripped 2 bases from V and 4 bases from J, with 9 bases between. CDR3 bases: TGTGCCAGCAGCTTATTGCCACCTTACAATGAGCAGTTCTTC. Protein sequence: CASSLLPPYNEQFF.

The rearrangement uses TRBV14 and TRBJ1-1, with unresolved D. This CDR3 comprises 13 residues. CDR1 and CDR2 (germline): SGHDN, FVKESK. With 1 base removed from V and 4 bases from J, the gap between germline ends came to 7 bases. The CDR3 coding sequence is TGTGCCAGCAGCCAAGTAGGAGTCACTGAAGCTTTCTTT. As protein: CASSQVGVTEAFF.

The chain recombines TRBV6-5 with TRBJ2-7; 8 bases are shared with TRBD1. This CDR3 is built from 16 residues. J was trimmed by 3 bases and V by 0 bases; bases with no gene match: 7. Germline-derived CDR1 and CDR2 are MNHEY and SVGAGI. The CDR3 sequence is CASSYSIGQGVYEQYF. The CDR3 DNA follows: TGTGCCAGCAGTTACTCGATAGGACAGGGTGTCTACGAGCAGTACTTC.

This chain joins TRBV5-1 and TRBJ2-1; 7 bases agree with TRBD1. CDR3 length: 15 amino acids. Germline CDR1 reads SGHRS; CDR2 reads YFSETQ. V shed 4 bases, J shed 8 bases, and the junction held 12 bases outside the gene matches. CDR3 protein: CASSPGPAGGDEQFF. For the CDR3, the DNA is TGCGCCAGCAGCCCCGGGCCGGCAGGGGGAGATGAGCAGTTCTTC.

The chain is built from TRBV18 and TRBJ1-1, with D perhaps matching TRBD1 (5 bases). Germline-derived CDR1 and CDR2 are KGHSH and LQKENI. The CDR3 covers 15 residues. V was cut by 6 bases and J by 5 bases, with 19 bases left in between. The CDR3 coding sequence is TGTGCCAGCTCGCTGATGACAGCCTTGGGAACTGAAGCTTTCTTT. Translating it yields CASSLMTALGTEAFF.

The chain carries TRBV6-5 and TRBJ1-5, with no clear D. The CDR3 is 14 amino acids. The germline V gene has CDR1 MNHEY and CDR2 SVGAGI. V was shortened by 4 bases and J by 2 bases, with 9 bases between the two germline ends. The CDR3 DNA reads TGTGCCAGCAGTTTCCCTGGGGGCAATCAGCCCCAGCATTTT. Translating it yields CASSFPGGNQPQHF.